This TCR beta chain was observed in a study of T cells after yellow fever vaccination. Study-wide background: Any fraction with a low cell number was prepared using SMART-Seq v4 Ultra Low Input.

Germline assignment: CDR1 MDHEN and CDR2 SYDVKM. The CDR3 spans 18 residues. The V segment lost 3 bases and the J segment 0 bases; nucleotides outside the gene matches: 6. Universal primer sites and UMIs were introduced during 5'RACE template-switching synthesis of TCR cDNA. TCRdb reanalysed the 5' RACE reads using MiXCR and keeps one entry per CDR3 protein. The table shows about 580,000 distinct CDR3 sequences, with about a sixth occurring only once. About this clonotype itself: Its cognate antigen is unknown.

Study outcomes and limitations: Any FACS-sorted repertoire could hold abundant clonotypes that contaminate it from the bulk population. Clonotype sharing between CD4 and CD8 compartments was small.

The source is a man in his late teens or twenties who received the YFV17D yellow fever vaccine. The chain links TRBV28 to TRBJ2-2; TRBD2 matches 11 bases. Sequencing used PBMCs, obtained 5 days after the first yellow fever vaccination. The CDR3 nucleotides are TGTGCCAGCAGTTTCCAGACTAGCGGGACGACGAACACCGGGGAGCTGTTTTTT. Protein: CASSFQTSGTTNTGELFF.